A selection of T cell receptor beta chains follows, all from one sample in a study of blood T cell repertoires in COVID-19. TCRdb keeps only in-frame clones here, not all; method: immunoSEQ multiplex PCR. The data contain 150,000 to 160,000 clones, 75% to 85% of them seen just once; the ten biggest clones take up about 8.9%. The sequencing input was peripheral blood. Receptors originate from a woman aged 50 to 65 with acute or convalescent COVID-19. The CDR3 runs from the conserved cysteine through the conserved F or W. D genes are given only for firm matches. Only some rows state a clone size, as once, few, many or a class for expanded clones.

>TRBV7-2|.|.|TRBJ2-1
TGTGCCAGCAGCTTAGACAGGGCAAATGAGCAGTTCTTC
CASSLDRANEQFF
>TRBV5-4|.|.|TRBJ2-6
TGTGCCAGCTCCGAGAGAAGCTCTGGGGCCAACGTCCTGACTTTC
CASSERSSGANVLTF
>TRBV12-5|.|TRBD1|TRBJ1-5
TGTGCTAGTGGTAGGGACAGGAGCTTCAATCAGCCCCAGCATTTT
CASGRDRSFNQPQHF
>TRBV3-1/TRBV3-2|.|TRBD2|TRBJ2-2
TGTGCCAGCAGCCGAGGCCCGACTAGCGGGAGTTCCGGGGAGCTGTTTTTT
CASSRGPTSGSSGELFF
>TRBV9|.|.|TRBJ2-2
TGTGCCAGCAGCGCGGTTCGGGGGACCCTCACCGGGGAGCTGTTTTTT
CASSAVRGTLTGELFF
>TRBV15|.|.|TRBJ2-3
TGTGCCACCAGCAGCCTGCGGGTCAAAACAACAGATACGCAGTATTTT
CATSSLRVKTTDTQYF
>TRBV5-1|.|TRBD1|TRBJ1-2
TGCGCCAGCGGGACAGGGGAGAGCTATGGCTACACCTTC
CASGTGESYGYTF
>TRBV28|once|.|TRBJ1-4
TGTGCCAGCAGTCCAGGTCCGGCTAATGAAAAACTGTTTTTT
CASSPGPANEKLFF
>TRBV7-9|few|TRBD1|TRBJ1-1
TGTGCCAGCAGCTGGGGACAGGGCCGAGCCACTGAAGCTTTCTTT
CASSWGQGRATEAFF
>TRBV10-3|.|.|TRBJ2-7
TGTGCCATCAGTGAGTCGTTAGCGAGGACCTACGAGCAGTACTTC
CAISESLARTYEQYF
>TRBV11-3|.|TRBD1|TRBJ2-2
TGTGCCAGCAGCCAGAGGACAGGAACTAACACCGGGGAGCTGTTTTTT
CASSQRTGTNTGELFF
>TRBV5-1|.|.|TRBJ2-7
TGCGCCAGCAGCTTGGCGGCAGGGTTAAGCTACGAGCAGTACTTC
CASSLAAGLSYEQYF
>TRBV7-2|.|TRBD2|TRBJ2-2
TGTGCCAGCAGCTTGAGTCCGGTGCTAGCGGGAGGGGAGCTGTTTTTT
CASSLSPVLAGGELFF
>TRBV6-5|.|.|TRBJ1-5
TGTGCCAGCTGTAACGGACAGAGCAATCAGCCCCAGCATTTT
CASCNGQSNQPQHF
>TRBV6-5|.|.|TRBJ1-1
TGTGCCAGCAGTAATCAGGGCCTCACTGAAGCTTTCTTT
CASSNQGLTEAFF
>TRBV9|.|.|TRBJ2-5
TGTGCCAGCAGCGTAGTTCCGGACCAAGAGACCCAGTACTTC
CASSVVPDQETQYF
>TRBV20-1|.|.|TRBJ1-1
TGCAGTGCTAGTTTCCCAGGACTATCCACTGAAGCTTTCTTT
CSASFPGLSTEAFF
>TRBV7-6|.|TRBD2|TRBJ2-5
TGTGCCAGCAGCTTTTCTAGCGGGGGGAGGGAGACCCAGTACTTC
CASSFSSGGRETQYF
>TRBV9|few|TRBD2|TRBJ2-7
TGTGCCAGCAGTTTGATGGCCCCCTTAGCGGGGGGGGCCCAGTACGAGCAGTACTTC
CASSLMAPLAGGAQYEQYF
>TRBV28|few|.|TRBJ1-4
TGTGCCAGCAGTTTCCCTTCAACTAATGAAAAACTGTTTTTT
CASSFPSTNEKLFF
>TRBV19|once|TRBD1|TRBJ2-7
TGTGCCAGTAGTCAACCGGGACAGGGAACGCCCGAGCAGTACTTC
CASSQPGQGTPEQYF
>TRBV19|.|.|TRBJ2-1
TGTGCCACCTCGGAGAGCGGAGAGTACAATGAGCAGTTCTTC
CATSESGEYNEQFF
>TRBV6-2/TRBV6-3|.|TRBD1|TRBJ2-7
TGTGCCAGCAGTTACTCGGGCCAGACAGGGTTGAGGAACGAGCAGTACTTC
CASSYSGQTGLRNEQYF
>TRBV18|.|.|TRBJ2-5
TGTGCCAGCTCACCTATAAAGGGACTCCGCGTGATGGTGGCCCAGTACTTC
CASSPIKGLRVMVAQYF
>TRBV6-6|.|.|TRBJ1-5
TGTGCCAGCAGGCCCCAGAATCAGCCCCAGCATTTT
CASRPQNQPQHF
>TRBV9|.|.|TRBJ1-6
TGTGCCAGCAGCCCAGTCGGGCGGGCCCGGGATTCACCCCTCCACTTT
CASSPVGRARDSPLHF
>TRBV30|once|TRBD2|TRBJ2-7
TGTGCCTGCCACTATAGCGGGAGATTCCCCGAGCAGTACTTC
CACHYSGRFPEQYF
>TRBV3-1/TRBV3-2|once|.|TRBJ2-3
TGTGCCAGCAGGCCCCAGGCCAGCACAGATACGCAGTATTTT
CASRPQASTDTQYF
>TRBV19|.|TRBD2|TRBJ2-4
TGTGCCAGTAGTAGGCTAGCGGGAGGGCCCGTAGCCAAAAACATTCAGTACTTC
CASSRLAGGPVAKNIQYF
>TRBV23-1|.|TRBD1|TRBJ1-2
TGCGCCAGTGACGGGAGGACAGGGGGCGTTGGCTACACCTTC
CASDGRTGGVGYTF
>TRBV7-2|.|TRBD2|TRBJ2-7
TGTGCCAGCAGTCAGCAGCGGGGAGGAGAGCAGTACTTC
CASSQQRGGEQYF
>TRBV11-1|.|.|TRBJ2-7
TGTGCCAGCAGCTTAGGTAACGAGCAGTACTTC
CASSLGNEQYF
>TRBV27|few|.|TRBJ1-5
TGTGCCAGCAGTTTTCAGGGGAACAATCAGCCCCAGCATTTT
CASSFQGNNQPQHF
>TRBV19|few|.|TRBJ2-1
TGTGCCAGTAGTAGTCTGCAGGGTATGGAAGTGCAGTTCTTC
CASSSLQGMEVQFF
>TRBV4-3|.|TRBD1|TRBJ2-2
TGCGCCAGCAGCCAGGGACAGGGTAGGACCGGGGAGCTGTTTTTT
CASSQGQGRTGELFF
>TRBV23-1|.|.|TRBJ1-6
TGCGCCAGCAAGCGGGCGGCGAATAATTCACCCCTCCACTTT
CASKRAANNSPLHF
>TRBV12-3/TRBV12-4|.|.|TRBJ1-2
TGTGCCAGCATGCTGGGGCCCCTCTATGGCTACACCTTC
CASMLGPLYGYTF
>TRBV4-3|.|.|TRBJ1-5
TGCGCCAGCAGCCAAGAAGCGGATAGTCAGCCCCAGCATTTT
CASSQEADSQPQHF
>TRBV3-1/TRBV3-2|.|.|TRBJ1-1
TGTGCCAGCAGCCACCAACGGGTGAACACTGAAGCTTTCTTT
CASSHQRVNTEAFF
>TRBV27|.|TRBD2|TRBJ2-5
TGTGCCAGCAGTTTCACTAGCGGGAAAGAGACCCAGTACTTC
CASSFTSGKETQYF
>TRBV4-3|.|TRBD1|TRBJ1-2
TGCGCCAGCAGCCAGGGGGACAGGCTCTACTATGGCTACACCTTC
CASSQGDRLYYGYTF
>TRBV2|.|TRBD1|TRBJ2-5
TGTGCCAACACATTAGACAGGGTTGGGGTAAAGTACTTC
CANTLDRVGVKYF
>TRBV9|.|TRBD1|TRBJ1-2
TGTGCCAGCAGCCAAGGACAGGGGGCATATGGCTACACCTTC
CASSQGQGAYGYTF
>TRBV24-1|.|.|TRBJ2-4
TGTGCCACCAGTGACAGGGGCGAAGGGATCATTCAGTACTTC
CATSDRGEGIIQYF
>TRBV3-1/TRBV3-2|.|.|TRBJ1-1
TGTGCCAGCAGCCCGAATCATGCGGAGGACACTGAAGCTTTCTTT
CASSPNHAEDTEAFF
>TRBV18|.|.|TRBJ1-2
TGTGCCAGCTCGTGGTCCGAGGGCAGGGGTCATGGCTACACCTTC
CASSWSEGRGHGYTF
>TRBV15|.|TRBD1|TRBJ1-3
TGTGCCACCAGCAGGGCAACGGGACAGAACTCTGGAAACACCATATATTTT
CATSRATGQNSGNTIYF
>TRBV30|once|.|TRBJ1-1
TGTGCCTGGAGTAGGAGAGTGGAAGCTTTCTTT
CAWSRRVEAFF
>TRBV4-2|.|.|TRBJ1-2
TGTGCCAGCAGCCAAGGAGTCTCTAGGGGCATTTATGGCTACACCTTC
CASSQGVSRGIYGYTF
>TRBV2|.|TRBD1|TRBJ2-3
TGTGCCAGCAGTCCCGGGACAGGTAGCACAGATACGCAGTATTTT
CASSPGTGSTDTQYF
>TRBV5-6|.|.|TRBJ2-7
TGTGCCAGCAGCCCCGGGGGAGGGGGGTATTCCTACGAGCAGTACTTC
CASSPGGGGYSYEQYF
>TRBV20-1|.|TRBD1|TRBJ1-6
TGCAGTGCGGGCGCAGGGGGCAGGCTCCACTTT
CSAGAGGRLHF
>TRBV19|few|TRBD1|TRBJ2-7
TGTGCCAGTACCACGACAGGGGGCTACGAGCAGTACTTC
CASTTTGGYEQYF
>TRBV6-6|.|TRBD1|TRBJ1-3
TGTGCCAGCAGTTTGGACAGGAACTCTGGAAACACCATATATTTT
CASSLDRNSGNTIYF